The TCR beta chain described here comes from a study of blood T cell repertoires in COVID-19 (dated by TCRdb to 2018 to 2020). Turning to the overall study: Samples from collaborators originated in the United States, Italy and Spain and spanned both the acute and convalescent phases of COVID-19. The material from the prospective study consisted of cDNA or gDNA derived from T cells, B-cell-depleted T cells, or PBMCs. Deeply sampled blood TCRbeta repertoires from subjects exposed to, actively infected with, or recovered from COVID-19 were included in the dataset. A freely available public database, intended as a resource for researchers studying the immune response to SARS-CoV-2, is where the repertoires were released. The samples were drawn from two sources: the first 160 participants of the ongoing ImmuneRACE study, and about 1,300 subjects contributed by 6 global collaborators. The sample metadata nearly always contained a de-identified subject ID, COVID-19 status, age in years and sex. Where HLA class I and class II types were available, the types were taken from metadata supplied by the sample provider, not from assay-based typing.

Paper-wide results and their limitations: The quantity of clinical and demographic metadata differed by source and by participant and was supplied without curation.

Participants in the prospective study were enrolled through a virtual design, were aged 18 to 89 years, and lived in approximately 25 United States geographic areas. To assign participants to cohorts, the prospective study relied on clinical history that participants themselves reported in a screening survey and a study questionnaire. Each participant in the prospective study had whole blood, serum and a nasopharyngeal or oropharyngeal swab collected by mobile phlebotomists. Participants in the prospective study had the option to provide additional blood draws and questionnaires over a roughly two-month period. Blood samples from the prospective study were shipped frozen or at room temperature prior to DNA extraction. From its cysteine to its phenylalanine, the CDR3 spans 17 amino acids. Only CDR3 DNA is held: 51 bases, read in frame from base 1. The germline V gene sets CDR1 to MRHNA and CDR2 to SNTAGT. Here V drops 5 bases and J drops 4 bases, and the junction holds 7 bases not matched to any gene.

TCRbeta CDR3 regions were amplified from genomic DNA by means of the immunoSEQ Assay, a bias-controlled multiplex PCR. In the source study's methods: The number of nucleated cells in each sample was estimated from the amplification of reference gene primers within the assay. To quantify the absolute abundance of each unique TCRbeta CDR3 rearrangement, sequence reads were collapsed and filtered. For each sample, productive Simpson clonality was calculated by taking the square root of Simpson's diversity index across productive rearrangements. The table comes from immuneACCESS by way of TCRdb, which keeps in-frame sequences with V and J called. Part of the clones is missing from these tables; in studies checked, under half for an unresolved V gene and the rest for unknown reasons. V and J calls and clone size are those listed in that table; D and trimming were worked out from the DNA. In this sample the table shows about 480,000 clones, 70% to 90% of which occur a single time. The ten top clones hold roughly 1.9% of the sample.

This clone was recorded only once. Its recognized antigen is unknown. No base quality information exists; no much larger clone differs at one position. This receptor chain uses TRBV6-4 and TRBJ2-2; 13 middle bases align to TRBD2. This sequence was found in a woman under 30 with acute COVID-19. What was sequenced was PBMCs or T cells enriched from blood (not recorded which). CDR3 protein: CASSLSGLAGVTGELFF. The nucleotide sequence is TGTGCCAGCAGTCTCTCAGGACTAGCGGGAGTCACCGGGGAGCTGTTTTTT.